The text below deals with one T cell receptor beta chain. The sample originates from a study of shared clonotypes between healthy human individuals. Some clones are missing from TCRdb's copy, which holds only in-frame ones; the method was immunoSEQ multiplex PCR. Of 2,500,000 or so clones in the sample, around 92% were seen once. The specimen was naive CD4+ T cells from PBMCs. Subset specified: CD45RA+ positively selected. The sequence derives from a man younger than 35 in good health. Some clones in this sample may be carry-over from other donors' samples.

The CDR3 protein is CSVNPKRTVQETQYF. The CDR3 region has the DNA TGCAGCGTCAACCCCAAGAGGACAGTCCAAGAGACCCAGTACTTC. The chain employs TRBV29-1 and TRBJ2-5, with TRBD1 as a possible D gene (6 bases). This CDR3 contains 15 residues. Germline values: CDR1 SQVTM, CDR2 ANQGSEA. Between the trimmed V and J ends, which lost 6 bases and 1 base, there was a span of 18 bases.